This T cell receptor beta chain was recovered during a study of human T cells and chemical hapten exposure. Overall study: Mainly, slight library volume differences in the pool made TCR yields vary.

Unfractionated whole blood was the source of the extracted total RNA. Authors' processing steps: Counting gave a median of roughly 97,000 TCRs per sample, with values ranging from about 20,000 to 750,000. In TCRdb, the 5' RACE reads were re-called with MiXCR into one record per CDR3 protein. The V and J calls here are based on TCRdb, not the publication. This repertoire shows 130,000 or so distinct CDR3 sequences, approximately 4% found once; its top ten account for approximately 1.3%. Study-wide results and caveats: With regard to DPC sensitization, TCRs above 1 in 1000 frequency did not change.

Trimming shortened V by 1 base and J by 1 base, and 7 bases separated the two germline ends. This CDR3 spans 14 amino acids. Germline values: CDR1 MDHEN, CDR2 SYDVKM. This clonotype was recorded many times. Its target is unknown. The TCR sequence derives from a female donor in good health. The chain links TRBV28 to TRBJ1-1; D not resolved. The CDR3, as DNA: TGTGCCAGCAGTTTATTCAGCCAGAACACTGAAGCTTTCTTT. Translated: CASSLFSQNTEAFF.